This T cell receptor beta chain was identified during a study of cytomegalovirus exposure and HLA in healthy donors. Study as a whole: From about 180 million T cells, an earlier analysis saw 120 million or so unique TCR beta sequences.

Looked up from germline, CDR1 is MGHRA and CDR2 is YSYEKL. V was pared by 3 bases and J by 5 bases, with 11 bases between. This CDR3 region has 14 residues. Among the donors, all were healthy bone marrow donors. PCR amplification relied on 60 Vbeta primers (plus 13 Jbeta primers). TCRdb's table, derived via immunoSEQ multiplex PCR, lists solely in-frame clones and lacks some. The repertoire includes 90,000 to 120,000 clones, around 79% of them detected once, and 5.8% sits in the top ten. The chain employs TRBV4-1 and TRBJ1-5; D is possibly TRBD1 (5 bases). Sequenced input: PBMCs. This clonotype was obtained from a man aged 55 to 70 in good health and CMV-seropositive. The DNA for the CDR3 is TGCGCCAGCAGCCAGATGGGGCTAGATCAGCCCCAGCATTTT. Protein product: CASSQMGLDQPQHF.